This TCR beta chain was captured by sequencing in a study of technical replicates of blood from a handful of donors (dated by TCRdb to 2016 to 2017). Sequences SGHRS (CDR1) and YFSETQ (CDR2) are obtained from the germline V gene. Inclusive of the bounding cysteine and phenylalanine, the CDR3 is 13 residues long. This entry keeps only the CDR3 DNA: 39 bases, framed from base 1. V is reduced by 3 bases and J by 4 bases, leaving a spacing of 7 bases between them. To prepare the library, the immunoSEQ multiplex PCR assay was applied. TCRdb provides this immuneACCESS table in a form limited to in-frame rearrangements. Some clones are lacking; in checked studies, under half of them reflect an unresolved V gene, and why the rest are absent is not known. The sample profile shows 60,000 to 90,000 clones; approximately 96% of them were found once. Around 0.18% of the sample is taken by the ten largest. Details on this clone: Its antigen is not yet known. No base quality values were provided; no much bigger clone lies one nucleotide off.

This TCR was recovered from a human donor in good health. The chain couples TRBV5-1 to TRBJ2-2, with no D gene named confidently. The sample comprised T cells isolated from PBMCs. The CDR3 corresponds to CASSSPSTGELFF. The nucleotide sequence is TGCGCCAGCAGCTCCCCCTCCACCGGGGAGCTGTTTTTT.